This TCR beta chain was captured in a study of immune characteristics of hereditary and idiopathic chronic pancreatitis. In terms of the full investigation: The study profiled local pancreatic immune cells and TCRbeta repertoires in hereditary and idiopathic chronic pancreatitis compared with control organ donor pancreases. The gDNA-based approach was selected because minimal in vitro experimental manipulation of pancreas-infiltrating T cells was involved. TCRbeta sequencing included about five control pancreases, under 10 pancreases with hereditary chronic pancreatitis and about six pancreases with idiopathic chronic pancreatitis. General findings and caveats noted by the study authors: The study did not include chronic pancreatitis caused by alcohol use. Differences in Vbeta-Jbeta gene family usage, including TRBV10, TRBV19, TRBV23 and TRBV5, were found between hereditary and idiopathic chronic pancreatitis. Compared with controls, both chronic pancreatitis groups had significantly higher TCRbeta repertoire diversity and lower clonality. Because patient tissue could be obtained only at the time of TPIAT, differences in disease duration may have affected the immune findings. Among around 14 chronic pancreatitis patients, the number of productive TCR rearrangements showed a positive correlation with disease severity scores.

Receptor amplification or capture employed the immunoSEQ multiplex PCR assay. The TCRbeta CDR3 region and adjacent sequences were amplified and sequenced from pancreatic genomic DNA. From the authors' description of their analysis: Repertoire diversity was assessed as a mean normalized Shannon-Wiener index, together with productive clonality and counts of productive rearrangements. Control and chronic pancreatitis repertoire metrics were compared with the nonparametric Mann-Whitney U test. CDR3beta sequences with identical amino acid composition and length across subjects were defined as shared clonotypes. TCRdb limited this immuneACCESS table to in-frame rearrangements with V and J called. A share of clones is missing; checked studies link under half to unresolved V genes, and the rest is unexplained. The DNA was the basis for D and trimming; V, J and clone size are from that table. In this sample the table shows about 6,000 clones, around three quarters of which occur a single time. Approximately 7% of the sample is in the top ten clones.

Chronic pancreatitis pancreas tissue was obtained from patients undergoing total pancreatectomy with islet autotransplantation (TPIAT). No known history of diabetes was present in the included chronic pancreatitis patients. For TCRbeta sequencing, genomic DNA was pulled straight from bulk pancreas tissue, skipping any T cell sorting. Pancreas tissues from patients and organ donors were collected consecutively at two US centers. From the germline V gene (reference sequence), CDR1 is MNHEY and CDR2 is SMNVEV. From the cysteine up to the phenylalanine, the CDR3 has a length of 16 residues. Just CDR3 DNA is preserved here, 48 bases in frame from base 1. V is shortened by 2 bases, J by 0 bases, and the region joining them spans 13 bases. Notes on this clone: Its binding antigen is unknown. One base away there is no much larger clone; base qualities are not given.

This clonotype was sampled from a human donor with chronic pancreatitis. Recombination joined TRBV27 with TRBJ1-2, and TRBD1 may be the D gene, going by 5 matching bases. Source material: pancreas tissue with hereditary chronic pancreatitis. The DNA sequence is given as TGTGCCAGCAGTTTAAGGGCAGGGAAGACTAACTATGGCTACACCTTC. It translates as CASSLRAGKTNYGYTF.